Below, 8 T cell receptor beta chains from the same sample are listed, as sequenced in a study of shared clonotypes between healthy human individuals. Naive CD8 populations comprised CD45RO-negative cells positively selected for CCR7, excluding terminally differentiated effector memory CD45RA+ cells. Profiling relied on immunoSEQ multiplex PCR, and the TCRdb table lists in-frame clones only, not all of them. The data show around 1.9 million clones, with 85% to 95% seen just once and under 2% held by the top ten. Input material: naive CD8+ T cells from PBMCs. The receptors were sampled from a man between 18 and 29 years old in good health. Some clones in this sample may be carry-over from other donors' samples.

This clone was picked up a small number of times. The CDR3 DNA follows: TGTGCCAGCAGTTTTGGGTACAACACTGAAGCTTTCTTT. This translates into CASSFGYNTEAFF. The V and J genes are TRBV28 and TRBJ1-1; D not resolved. The germline V gene encodes CDR1 MDHEN and CDR2 SYDVKM. The CDR3 is 13 residues long. The ends were cut back, 3 bases at V and 2 bases at J, with 7 bases in the middle.

The chain uses TRBV30 and TRBJ2-7; TRBD2 aligns across 9 bases. The ends lost 1 base at V and 5 bases at J; junction bases unmatched: 3. CDR3 length equals 13 residues. Germline V lookup: CDR1 GTSNPN, CDR2 SVGIG (reference sequence). CDR3 nucleotide sequence: TGTGCCTGGAGTGGCGGGAGGGACCACGAGCAGTACTTC. Protein sequence: CAWSGGRDHEQYF.

This chain joins TRBV29-1 and TRBJ1-5; D is possibly TRBD1 (5 bases). Germline-derived CDR1 and CDR2 are SQVTM and ANQGSEA. The CDR3 covers 13 residues. Trimming took off 6 bases at V and 1 base at J, with 10 bases between the two ends. CDR3: CSVGGPSNQPQHF. DNA for the CDR3: TGCAGCGTGGGGGGACCAAGCAATCAGCCCCAGCATTTT.

The chain couples TRBV19 to TRBJ1-2; 7 positions agree with TRBD1. The CDR3 loop spans 18 amino acids. With 4 bases clipped from V and 0 bases from J, the junction kept 14 bases outside the gene matches. The V gene's germline CDR1 is LNHDA and CDR2 SQIVND (reference sequence). The DNA for the CDR3 is TGTGCCAGTAGTACAATACAGGGGACCTGGACAACTAACTATGGCTACACCTTC. Its protein product is CASSTIQGTWTTNYGYTF.

This clone was seen a single time. This chain connects TRBV7-9 to TRBJ1-2; 7 nucleotides line up with TRBD1. The J segment lost 2 bases and the V segment lost 8 bases, leaving 11 bases of the junction unmatched. CDR3 length equals 15 residues. In germline, CDR1 is SEHNR, CDR2 FQNEAQ (reference sequence). The CDR3 nucleotides read TGTGCCAGCGGGCCCGAGACAGGGCTGAACTATGGCTACACCTTC. Translated: CASGPETGLNYGYTF.

The CDR3 region is CASSPIGARVSYEQYF. CDR3 nucleotide sequence: TGTGCCAGCTCACCAATCGGGGCAAGGGTCTCCTACGAGCAGTACTTC. The rearrangement uses TRBV18 and TRBJ2-7; D tentatively fits TRBD1 or TRBD2 (5 bases each). Germline CDR1 and CDR2: KGHSH and LQKENI. Trimming removed 2 bases from V and 0 bases from J, with 14 bases in between. This CDR3 comprises 16 residues.

The genes are TRBV4-3 and TRBJ2-7; 7 positions match TRBD1. CDR3 length: 15 residues. V trimming: 4 bases; J trimming: 0 bases; junction bases outside the gene matches: 6. Germline V gives CDR1 LGHNA, CDR2 YSLEER. CDR3 nucleotide sequence: TGCGCCAGCAGCCGAGAGACAGGGAGCTCCTACGAGCAGTACTTC. Protein product: CASSRETGSSYEQYF.

This clone has more than one count but fewer than ten. The rearrangement uses TRBV5-6 and TRBJ2-5, with 7 bases identical to TRBD1. The V gene end was trimmed by 7 bases and the J gene end by 3 bases; junction bases not matched to a gene: 12. This CDR3 has 15 amino acids. Germline assignment: CDR1 SGHDT and CDR2 YYEEEE. The CDR3 spells CASGQTGQKEETQYF. CDR3 DNA sequence: TGTGCCAGCGGGCAGACGGGACAGAAGGAAGAGACCCAGTACTTC. Using reference TRBV5-6 and TRBJ2-5 for the parts outside the CDR3, the full variable domain is DAGVTQSPTHLIKTRGQQVTLRCSPKSGHDTVSWYQQALGQGPQFIFQYYEEEERQRGNFPDRFSGHQFPNYSSELNVNALLLGDSALYLCASGQTGQKEETQYFGPGTRLLVL.